This TCR beta chain was recovered during a study of T cells in Graves' hyperthyroidism and ophthalmopathy. Across the study: Once the initial diagnosis was made, peripheral blood was obtained before any treatment. Study outcomes and limitations: Most thyroid clonotypes that were expanded above 0.001 also turned up in blood.

There are 17 residues in the CDR3. V shed 2 bases, J shed 7 bases, and the junction held 7 bases outside the gene matches. Germline CDR1 is MNHEY and CDR2 is SMNVEV (reference sequence). Remarks on this clonotype: Its cognate antigen is unknown.

Amplification targeted TCR beta CDR3 regions from RNA transcripts. During a first-round RT-PCR of the TCR CDR3, the HTBI primer set was used. TCRdb itself ran the multiplex PCR reads through MiXCR, one entry per CDR3 protein. This table holds some 770,000 distinct CDR3 sequences, approximately 16% found once. Each diagnosis drew on symptoms, thyroxine, TRAb, thyroid ultrasound and orbital computed tomography findings. Using approximately 10 ml of fresh peripheral blood, PBMCs were prepared. This chain joins TRBV27 and TRBJ2-1; 14 nucleotides match TRBD2. This TCR was sampled from a man between 18 and 29 years old with Graves' hyperthyroidism. The specimen was blood. CDR3 residues: CASSLGTSGSALNEQFF. For the CDR3, the DNA is TGTGCCAGCAGTTTAGGGACTAGCGGGAGTGCACTGAATGAGCAGTTCTTC.